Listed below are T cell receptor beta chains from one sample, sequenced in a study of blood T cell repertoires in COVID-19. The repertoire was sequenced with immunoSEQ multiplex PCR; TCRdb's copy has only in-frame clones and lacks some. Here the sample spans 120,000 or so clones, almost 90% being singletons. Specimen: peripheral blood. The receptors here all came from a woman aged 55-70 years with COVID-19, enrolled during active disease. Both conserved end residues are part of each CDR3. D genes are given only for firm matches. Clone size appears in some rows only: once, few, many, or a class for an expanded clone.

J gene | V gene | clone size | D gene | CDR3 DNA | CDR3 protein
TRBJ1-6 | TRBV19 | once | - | TGTGCCAGTAGTATAGATGACACAGGGAATAATTCACCCCTCCACTTT | CASSIDDTGNNSPLHF
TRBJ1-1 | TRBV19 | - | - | TGTGCCAGTAGTGCAGTGGAAGCTTTCTTT | CASSAVEAFF
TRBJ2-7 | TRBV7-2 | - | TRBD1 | TGTGCCAGCAGCTTAGAGACAGGGGAAAGCTACGAGCAGTACTTC | CASSLETGESYEQYF
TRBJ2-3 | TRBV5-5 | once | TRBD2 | TGTGCCAGCAGCTTGGCTCCTAGCGGGGTTGGGGATACGCAGTATTTT | CASSLAPSGVGDTQYF
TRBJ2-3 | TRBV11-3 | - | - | TGTGCCAGCAGCCCCCGGTACACAGATACGCAGTATTTT | CASSPRYTDTQYF
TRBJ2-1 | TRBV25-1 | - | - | TGTGCCAGCAGTGAATTCGGGAGCGACAATGAGCAGTTCTTC | CASSEFGSDNEQFF
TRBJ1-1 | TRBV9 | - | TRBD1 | TGTGCCAGCAGCGTATATCGGGACAGGGCCGGGACTGAAGCTTTCTTT | CASSVYRDRAGTEAFF
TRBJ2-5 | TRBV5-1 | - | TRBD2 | TGCGCCAGCAGCCTCGGACTAGCGGGGGGCGGAGAGACCCAGTACTTC | CASSLGLAGGGETQYF
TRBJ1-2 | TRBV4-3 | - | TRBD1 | TGCGCCAGCAGCCAAGATACAGGGGGCTCGAGCTATGGCTACACCTTC | CASSQDTGGSSYGYTF
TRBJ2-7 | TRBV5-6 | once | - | TGTGCCAGCAGCTTTCGCGACTACGAGCAGTACTTC | CASSFRDYEQYF
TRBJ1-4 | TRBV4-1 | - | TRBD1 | TGCGCCAGCAGCCAAGTTGGGGGGACAGTCCTTAATGAAAAACTGTTTTTT | CASSQVGGTVLNEKLFF
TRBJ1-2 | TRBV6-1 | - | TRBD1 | TGTGCCAGCAGTGAAAGGGGGCAGGGCCCCTATGGCTACACCTTC | CASSERGQGPYGYTF
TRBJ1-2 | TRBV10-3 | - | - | TGTGCCATCAGTGATGTCTTGGCGGGGTATGGCTACACCTTC | CAISDVLAGYGYTF
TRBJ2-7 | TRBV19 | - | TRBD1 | TGTGCCAGTAGTACACGGCGGACAGGGCACTACGAGCAGTACTTC | CASSTRRTGHYEQYF
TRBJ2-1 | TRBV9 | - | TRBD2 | TGTGCCAGCAGCGCCCGGGGGGGTGAGCAGTTCTTC | CASSARGGEQFF
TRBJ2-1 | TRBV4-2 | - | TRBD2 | TGTGCCAGCAGCCTGGGGCGGGGGGGCAACGATGAGCAGTTCTTC | CASSLGRGGNDEQFF
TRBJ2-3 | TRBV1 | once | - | TGCACCAGCAGCCAAGATGGACTAGCGGAACGCACAGATACGCAGTATTTT | CTSSQDGLAERTDTQYF
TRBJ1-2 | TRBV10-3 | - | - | TGTGCCATCAGTGAGAACCCCTCAGGGGTTACCTATGGCTACACCTTC | CAISENPSGVTYGYTF
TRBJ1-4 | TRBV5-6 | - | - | TGTGCCAGCAGCTTGGACCTCACAGGCGCTTCTAATGAAAAACTGTTTTTT | CASSLDLTGASNEKLFF
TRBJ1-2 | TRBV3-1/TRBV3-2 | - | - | TGTGCCAGCAGCCCCCCAGGGCTTGGCTACACCTTC | CASSPPGLGYTF
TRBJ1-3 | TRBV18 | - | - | TGTGCCAGCTCACCACCTAACAGGCGAAACTCTGGAAACACCATATATTTT | CASSPPNRRNSGNTIYF
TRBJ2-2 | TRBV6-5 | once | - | TGTGCCAGCAGCATAGGACTCGGGGAGCTGTTTTTT | CASSIGLGELFF
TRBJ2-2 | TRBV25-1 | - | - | TGTGCCAGCAGGGATTTGAGGGCAGGGGACACCGGGGAGCTGTTTTTT | CASRDLRAGDTGELFF
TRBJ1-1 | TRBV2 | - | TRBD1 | TGTGCCAGCATGTATGGACAGGAGAACACTGAAGCTTTCTTT | CASMYGQENTEAFF
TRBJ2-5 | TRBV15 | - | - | TGTGCCACCAGCAGAGGGGCGTACCAAGAGACCCAGTACTTC | CATSRGAYQETQYF
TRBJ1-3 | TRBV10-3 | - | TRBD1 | TGTGCCACCCGGACAGGACTGAGCTCTGGAAACACCATATATTTT | CATRTGLSSGNTIYF
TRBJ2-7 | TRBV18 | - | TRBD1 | TGTGCCAGCTCACTGCGGACAGGGGGCACGGAGCAGTACTTC | CASSLRTGGTEQYF
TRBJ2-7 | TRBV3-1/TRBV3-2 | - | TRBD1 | TGTGCCAGCCACACTTCCGGGACAGGGACCTACGAGCAGTACTTC | CASHTSGTGTYEQYF
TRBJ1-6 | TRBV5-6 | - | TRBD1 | TGTGCCAGCAGCTGGGACAGGGAGTCTTCACCCCTCCACTTT | CASSWDRESSPLHF
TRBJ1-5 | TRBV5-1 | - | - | TGCGCCAGCAGCTTTGAGGGTGGCAATCAGCCCCAGCATTTT | CASSFEGGNQPQHF
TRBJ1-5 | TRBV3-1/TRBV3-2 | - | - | TGTGCCAGCAGCCAAGACTCGGTTGCTCAGCCCCAGCATTTT | CASSQDSVAQPQHF
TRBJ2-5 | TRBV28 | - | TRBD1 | TGTGCCAGCAGAGGGGGCGTGGAGACCCAGTACTTC | CASRGGVETQYF
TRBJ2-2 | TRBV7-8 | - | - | TGTGCCAGCAGCTTATTGGTCCAGGGGAACACCGGGGAGCTGTTTTTT | CASSLLVQGNTGELFF
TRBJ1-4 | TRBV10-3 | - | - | TGTGCCATCAGTTTCGGTGAAAAACTGTTTTTT | CAISFGEKLFF
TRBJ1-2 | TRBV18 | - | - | TGTGCCAGCTCAGGTGACGACGCGGGGAACTATGGCTACACCTTC | CASSGDDAGNYGYTF
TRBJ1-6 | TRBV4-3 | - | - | TGCGCCAGCAGCCAAGCCTTCGGGGGAGAGCCCCTCCACTTT | CASSQAFGGEPLHF
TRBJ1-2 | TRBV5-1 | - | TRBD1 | TGCGCCAGCAGCTTGGAAGGGACAGGGGAGGATGGCTACACCTTC | CASSLEGTGEDGYTF
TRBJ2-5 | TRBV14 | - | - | TGTGCCAGCAGCCTAAGGACAGCGTCGGGGACCCAGTACTTC | CASSLRTASGTQYF
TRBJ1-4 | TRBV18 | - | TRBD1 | TGTGCCAGCCAAAGGGGGCGAGAGGGGGAAAAACTGTTTTTT | CASQRGREGEKLFF
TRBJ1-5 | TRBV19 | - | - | TGTGCCAGTAGTATAACCCGGCGTGGAGGTCAGCCCCAGCATTTT | CASSITRRGGQPQHF
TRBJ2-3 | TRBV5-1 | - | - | TGCGCCAGCAGCTTGAGTCGCCGCGCGGATACGCAGTATTTT | CASSLSRRADTQYF
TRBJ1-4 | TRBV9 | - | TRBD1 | TGTGCCAGCAGCTCCTCGGACAGGGGGAATGAAAAACTGTTTTTT | CASSSSDRGNEKLFF
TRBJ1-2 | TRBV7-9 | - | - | TGTGCCAGCACCTACTTTTCGGATGGCTACACCTTC | CASTYFSDGYTF
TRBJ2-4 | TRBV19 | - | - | TGTGCCAGTAGTATAACTGGGTTCCCGACTTTAGCCAAAAACATTCAGTACTTC | CASSITGFPTLAKNIQYF
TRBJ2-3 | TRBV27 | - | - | TGTGCCAGCGCTTATGAGACAGCTAACACAGATACGCAGTATTTT | CASAYETANTDTQYF
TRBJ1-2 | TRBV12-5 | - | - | TGTGCTAGTGGTTTGGTACCCTCCGGGGGGAGGGTCGATGGCTACACCTTC | CASGLVPSGGRVDGYTF
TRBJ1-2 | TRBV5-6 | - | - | TGTGCCAGCAGCGGGGGGAGAAACGACCATGGCTACACCTTC | CASSGGRNDHGYTF
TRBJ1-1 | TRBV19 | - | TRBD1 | TGTGCCAGTAGGCAGACAGGGGCCCCTCGAAGTTGGAACACTGAAGCTTTCTTT | CASRQTGAPRSWNTEAFF
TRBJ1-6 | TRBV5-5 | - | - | TGTGCCACTAATACAGACGAGACAGAACCACCTAATTCACCCCTCCACTTT | CATNTDETEPPNSPLHF
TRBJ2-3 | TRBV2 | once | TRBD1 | TGTGCCAGCAGGGGGACAGGGGGCTTTGATACGCAGTATTTT | CASRGTGGFDTQYF